Shown below are 12 T cell receptor beta chains from a single sample sequenced in a study of cytomegalovirus exposure and HLA in healthy donors. This PCR relied on a set of 60 Vbeta primers and 13 Jbeta primers. Libraries were prepared by immunoSEQ multiplex PCR; TCRdb keeps only in-frame clonotypes and omits some of them. This sample yields 150,000 to 200,000 clones, of which about 80% are seen a single time; about 0.91% belongs to the top ten. The sample was PBMCs. Receptors were obtained from a woman between 45 and 60 years old in good health and CMV-seropositive.

V usage is TRBV29-1 and J usage is TRBJ2-7; D not certain. The V and J ends lost 5 bases and 3 bases respectively, with 8 bases between them. The CDR3 is 11 residues long. Germline CDR1 SQVTM, CDR2 ANQGSEA. Here the CDR3 DNA reads TGCAGCGTTCTTCACAACTACGAGCAGTACTTC. Translated, it gives CSVLHNYEQYF.

This sequence joins TRBV7-2 and TRBJ1-1, with 8 bases identical to TRBD1. CDR1 and CDR2 (germline): SGHTA, FQGNSA. V shed 1 base and J 3 bases; nucleotides not matched to a gene: 4. This CDR3 spans 15 amino acids. The CDR3 loop is CASSLVGQGDTEAFF. The CDR3, as DNA: TGTGCCAGCAGCTTAGTCGGACAGGGTGACACTGAAGCTTTCTTT.

The genes are TRBV4-1 and TRBJ2-1, with TRBD2 identical over 10 bases. With 0 bases clipped from V and 7 bases from J, the junction kept 6 bases outside the gene matches. The germline V gene has CDR1 MGHRA and CDR2 YSYEKL. The CDR3 totals 16 residues. The CDR3 nucleotides are TGCGCCAGCAGCCAAGATACAGGACTAGCGGAAAATGAGCAGTTCTTC. It encodes CASSQDTGLAENEQFF.

The V call is TRBV19, the J call TRBJ1-3; 8 bases line up with TRBD1. With 5 bases clipped from V and 0 bases from J, the junction kept 6 bases outside the gene matches. This CDR3 spans 16 amino acids. Germline-derived CDR1 and CDR2 are LNHDA and SQIVND (reference sequence). This CDR3 reads CASSLGDRISGNTIYF. CDR3 nucleotide sequence: TGTGCCAGTAGTCTAGGGGACAGGATCTCTGGAAACACCATATATTTT.

The chain uses TRBV28 and TRBJ1-1; tentatively, D is TRBD1 (6 bases). The germline V gene has CDR1 MDHEN and CDR2 SYDVKM. The CDR3 covers 15 residues. V was clipped by 8 bases and J by 1 base, with 17 bases between them. CDR3 nucleotides: TGTGCCAGCGGGGGGGCGGGGGCCCAGAACACTGAAGCTTTCTTT. This codes for CASGGAGAQNTEAFF.

In this sample, this clone turned up a few times. The V call is TRBV4-2, the J call TRBJ1-2; D unclear. This CDR3 region has 16 residues. The germline V gene has CDR1 LGHNA and CDR2 YNFKEQ. Trimming cost V 4 bases and J 0 bases, with 15 bases left between them. The CDR3 reads CASSPEGGKANYGYTF. CDR3 nucleotide sequence: TGTGCCAGCAGCCCGGAGGGCGGGAAAGCTAACTATGGCTACACCTTC.

This CDR3 reads CASSQTDRGNYEQYF. The CDR3 nucleotides are TGTGCCAGCAGCCAAACGGACAGGGGCAACTACGAGCAGTACTTC. The V and J genes are TRBV7-8 and TRBJ2-7, with 9 bases that match TRBD1. The length of the CDR3 is 15 residues. The J segment lost 3 bases and the V segment lost 5 bases, leaving 8 bases of the junction unmatched. Germline V gene data show CDR1 as SGHVS and CDR2 as FQNEAQ.

Details on this clone: Sequence at one end of the junction differs from germline and may be a read error. The CDR3 DNA sequence: TGCAGTTCTAGACTCTACAATGAGCAGTTCTTC. It yields the protein CSSRLYNEQFF. This chain connects TRBV20-1 to TRBJ2-1; no firm D call. This CDR3 comprises 11 residues. Per germline, CDR1 DFQATT and CDR2 SNEGSKA (reference sequence).

The chain is built from TRBV25-1 and TRBJ1-2, with a weak D call TRBD1 (5 bases). CDR1 MGHDK and CDR2 SYGVNS come from the germline V gene. The V and J ends lost 2 bases and 0 bases respectively, with 13 bases between them. This CDR3 comprises 16 residues. CDR3 in amino acids: CASSEKMGGPNYGYTF. For the CDR3, the DNA is TGTGCCAGCAGTGAAAAGATGGGGGGACCTAACTATGGCTACACCTTC.

The V call is TRBV7-9, the J call TRBJ1-2; unclear D gene. CDR1 and CDR2 (germline): SEHNR, FQNEAQ (reference sequence). This CDR3 has 14 residues. Trimming removed 5 bases from V and 4 bases from J, with 14 bases in between. This CDR3 reads CASSPDEVLYGYTF. The DNA for the CDR3 is TGTGCCAGCAGCCCCGATGAGGTACTCTATGGCTACACCTTC. The whole variable domain, filled in from reference TRBV7-9 and TRBJ1-2, reads DTGVSQNPRHKITKRGQNVTFRCDPISEHNRLYWYRQTLGQGPEFLTYFQNEAQLEKSRLLSDRFSAERPKGSFSTLEIQRTEQGDSAMYLCASSPDEVLYGYTFGSGTRLTVV.

The gene calls are TRBV15 and TRBJ2-3; TRBD1 agrees at 8 bases. Germline CDR1 reads LNHNV; CDR2 reads YYDKDF (reference sequence). The CDR3 extends over 15 amino acids. V lost 3 bases to trimming and J lost 2 bases; unmatched junction nucleotides: 4. CDR3 residues: CATSSYRGNTDTQYF. CDR3 bases: TGTGCCACCAGCAGCTACAGGGGGAACACAGATACGCAGTATTTT.

The chain couples TRBV30 to TRBJ2-7; D possibly corresponds to TRBD1 (6 bases). V was pared by 0 bases and J by 3 bases, with 9 bases between. This CDR3 has 13 amino acids. Looked up from germline, CDR1 is GTSNPN and CDR2 is SVGIG (reference sequence). CDR3 DNA sequence: TGTGCCTGGAGTGTACTAGGGGGCTACGAGCAGTACTTC. This translates into CAWSVLGGYEQYF.